This T cell receptor (beta chain) was sequenced in a study of T cell responses to AZD1222 COVID-19 vaccine. The wider study: Pooled together were second doses at about 4 or about 12 weeks. Study observations and caveats: Just a handful of people given AZD1222 tested seropositive at baseline. The span of vaccine-associated CD4 TCRs extended across spike, with dominance at 160-218 and 743-854.

This clone appeared once. Its target is unknown. Generated by immunoSEQ multiplex PCR, the TCRdb table keeps only in-frame clones and is missing some. This sample has some 96,000 clones; about 88% occur once, and the top ten carry about 2.8%. There are 16 residues in the CDR3. Germline CDR1 is MNHNY and CDR2 is SVGAGI (reference sequence). V gave up 10 bases and J gave up 0 bases, with 21 bases separating them. This sample comprised peripheral blood, obtained on day 0 of AZD1222 vaccination. The chain uses TRBV6-6 and TRBJ1-1, with a weak D call TRBD1 (5 bases). The clonotype originates from an adult in good health. CDR3 sequence (DNA): TGTGCCACCAAACCCCGCCAGGGAGAAATGAACACTGAAGCTTTCTTT. This gives the protein CATKPRQGEMNTEAFF.